One sample yielded the 20 T cell receptor beta chains listed below, sequenced in a study of T cell responses to AZD1222 COVID-19 vaccine. Produced via immunoSEQ multiplex PCR; TCRdb's table is partial and in-frame only. The table includes some 180,000 clones, roughly 91% detected once. Source: peripheral blood, taken 28 days after the second AZD1222 dose. The receptor set was obtained from an adult who received the AZD1222 COVID-19 vaccine.

The V and J genes are TRBV30 and TRBJ1-6; D is undetermined. Germline V gene lookup returns CDR1 GTSNPN and CDR2 SVGIG (reference sequence). This CDR3 is built from 13 residues. Trimming left V 2 bases short and J 8 bases short, with 10 bases between. CDR3 region: CAWSPGLDSPLHF. Written as DNA, the CDR3 is TGTGCCTGGAGTCCAGGTTTGGATTCACCCCTCCACTTT.

V and J are TRBV9 and TRBJ2-1, with 10 bases aligning to TRBD2. Germline assignment: CDR1 SGDLS and CDR2 YYNGEE. The CDR3 consists of 17 residues. Trimming removed 3 bases from V and 7 bases from J; junction bases left unmatched: 13. CDR3 amino acids: CASSALAGASLGNEQFF. The DNA of the CDR3 is TGTGCCAGCAGCGCGCTAGCGGGGGCCTCTCTCGGGAATGAGCAGTTCTTC.

This clone was counted a single time. V gene TRBV6-4 combines with J gene TRBJ1-5; D is unresolved. Trimming stripped 3 bases from V and 6 bases from J, with 9 bases between. CDR3 size: 13 residues. Germline V CDR1 and CDR2: MRHNA, SNTAGT. The CDR3: CASSEVLAQPQHF. DNA for the CDR3: TGTGCCAGCAGTGAAGTTCTGGCTCAGCCCCAGCATTTT.

The chain combines TRBV5-4 with TRBJ2-2; 9 bases fit TRBD2. The CDR3 covers 15 residues. From germline, CDR1 is SGHNT and CDR2 YYREEE (reference sequence). After removal of 9 bases from V and 6 bases from J, the junction contained 12 bases not matched to a gene. CDR3 sequence reads: CATTGLALTAGELFF. CDR3 coding DNA: TGTGCCACCACGGGACTAGCTCTCACGGCCGGGGAGCTGTTTTTT.

This clone was seen a single time. The J gene is TRBJ2-5, the V gene TRBV19; TRBD1 might be the D (6 bases). Germline V gene data show CDR1 as LNHDA and CDR2 as SQIVND (reference sequence). The CDR3 contains 14 residues. V was pared by 4 bases and J by 3 bases, with 12 bases between. The CDR3 nucleotides read TGTGCCAGTAGTACACTACAGGGAAAAGAGACCCAGTACTTC. It encodes CASSTLQGKETQYF. Full variable domain (remainder filled in from reference TRBV19 and TRBJ2-5): DGGITQSPKYLFRKEGQNVTLSCEQNLNHDAMYWYRQDPGQGLRLIYYSQIVNDFQKGDIAEGYSVSREKKESFPLTVTSAQKNPTAFYLCASSTLQGKETQYFGPGTRLLVL.

V gene TRBV9 combines with J gene TRBJ2-1; D call uncertain. Germline V gene lookup returns CDR1 SGDLS and CDR2 YYNGEE. This CDR3 is built from 14 residues. The ends were cut back, 0 bases at V and 5 bases at J, with 9 bases in the middle. This CDR3 is CASSVEVRNNEQFF. CDR3 DNA sequence: TGTGCCAGCAGCGTAGAGGTCCGAAACAATGAGCAGTTCTTC.

The chain has TRBV28 and TRBJ2-5; perhaps TRBD1 as D (5 bases). This CDR3 is built from 15 residues. With 6 bases removed from V and 3 bases from J, the gap between germline ends came to 17 bases. The germline V gene encodes CDR1 MDHEN and CDR2 SYDVKM. CDR3 sequence: CASSTPETAKETQYF. CDR3 bases: TGTGCCAGCAGCACTCCCGAGACAGCAAAAGAGACCCAGTACTTC.

A single count supports this clone. The chain carries TRBV10-1 and TRBJ2-7; 9 bases align to TRBD1. V shed 7 bases and J 3 bases; nucleotides not matched to a gene: 4. Germline V CDR1 and CDR2: WNHNN, SYGVQD (reference sequence). The CDR3 totals 13 residues. The CDR3, as DNA: TGCGCCAGCACTGGACAGGGGAACTACGAGCAGTACTTC. Protein sequence: CASTGQGNYEQYF.

The CDR3 region is CASSAGTGLAAIDTQYF. The CDR3 DNA follows: TGTGCCAGCAGCGCCGGGACGGGACTAGCGGCCATTGATACGCAGTATTTT. The chain combines TRBV9 with TRBJ2-3; 11 positions agree with TRBD2. This CDR3 contains 17 residues. Germline CDR1 and CDR2: SGDLS and YYNGEE. With V trimmed by 3 bases and J by 6 bases, 12 bases remained unmatched.

The rearrangement joins TRBV7-2 to TRBJ2-5, with 7 bases that match TRBD1. Germline CDR1 is SGHTA and CDR2 is FQGNSA. The CDR3 runs 14 residues. The J segment lost 4 bases and the V segment lost 5 bases, leaving 7 bases of the junction unmatched. The CDR3 DNA reads as TGTGCCAGCAGCGAGACAGGGCGGAGAGAGACCCAGTACTTC. Translated: CASSETGRRETQYF. The full variable domain, rest sourced from reference TRBV7-2 and TRBJ2-5, is GAGVSQSPSNKVTEKGKDVELRCDPISGHTALYWYRQSLGQGLEFLIYFQGNSAPDKSGLPSDRFSAERTGGSVSTLTIQRTQQEDSAVYLCASSETGRRETQYFGPGTRLLVL.

Written as DNA, the CDR3 is TGTGCCAGCAGCCCAGGGGTACACACTGAAGCTTTCTTT. Translation gives CASSPGVHTEAFF. The chain links TRBV6-5 to TRBJ1-1; D is perhaps TRBD1 (6 bases). The ends were cut back, 6 bases at V and 3 bases at J, with 11 bases in the middle. Per the germline V gene, CDR1 is MNHEY and CDR2 is SVGAGI. CDR3 length: 13 residues.

J is TRBJ2-7 and V is TRBV11-2; D is possibly TRBD2 (6 bases). V dropped 0 bases and J dropped 0 bases, with 9 bases sitting between them. This CDR3 comprises 15 residues. Per the germline V gene, CDR1 is SGHAT and CDR2 is FQNNGV. CDR3 DNA: TGTGCCAGCAGCTTAGAGGGGGGAAGCTCCTACGAGCAGTACTTC. Translating gives CASSLEGGSSYEQYF.

This chain joins TRBV19 and TRBJ2-7; 14 positions agree with TRBD2. The CDR3 consists of 15 residues. Looked up from germline, CDR1 is LNHDA and CDR2 is SQIVND (reference sequence). V lost 6 bases, J lost 1 base, and 2 bases stayed unmatched. As DNA, the CDR3 is TGTGCCAGTAGGGGGACTAGCGGGAGTTCCTACGAGCAGTACTTC. Its translation: CASRGTSGSSYEQYF.

The chain recombines TRBV27 with TRBJ1-6; 8 bases line up with TRBD1. Germline CDR1 MNHEY, CDR2 SMNVEV (reference sequence). V trimming: 5 bases; J trimming: 4 bases; junction bases outside the gene matches: 7. This CDR3 has 16 amino acids. CDR3 nucleotide sequence: TGTGCCAGCAGTCTCAGGGGGCTTTGGTATAATTCACCCCTCCACTTT. Translation: CASSLRGLWYNSPLHF.

In its sample, this clone was seen a few times. The chain couples TRBV30 to TRBJ2-7, with 8 bases aligning to TRBD1. Trimming cost V 3 bases and J 1 base; bases outside gene matches: 5. Germline assignment: CDR1 GTSNPN and CDR2 SVGIG (reference sequence). This CDR3 has 14 amino acids. The CDR3: CAWSGTGQSYEQYF. The CDR3 coding sequence is TGTGCCTGGAGCGGGACAGGTCAATCCTACGAGCAGTACTTC. Using reference TRBV30 and TRBJ2-7 for the parts outside the CDR3, the full variable domain is SQTIHQWPATLVQPVGSPLSLECTVEGTSNPNLYWYRQAAGRGLQLLFYSVGIGQISSEVPQNLSASRPQDRQFILSSKKLLLSDSGFYLCAWSGTGQSYEQYFGPGTRLTVT.

The chain combines TRBV27 with TRBJ2-3; maybe TRBD2 (6 bases). V lost 6 bases, J lost 12 bases, and 13 bases lay in between. Germline V gene lookup returns CDR1 MNHEY and CDR2 SMNVEV (reference sequence). The CDR3 length is 11 residues. The CDR3 sequence is CASRGAGPQYF. DNA for the CDR3: TGTGCCAGCAGGGGAGCGGGCCCTCAGTATTTT.

The chain uses TRBV4-1 and TRBJ2-4; TRBD2 agrees at 7 bases. The CDR3 spans 19 residues. Unmatched junction bases numbered 16, after V lost 0 bases and J lost 5 bases. Germline-derived CDR1 and CDR2 are MGHRA and YSYEKL. The CDR3 DNA reads TGCGCCAGCAGCCAAGATCCCTATGTTCCGCGGGAGTGGGAAAACATTCAGTACTTC. It yields the protein CASSQDPYVPREWENIQYF.

This clone has only one observation. V is TRBV6-5 and J is TRBJ2-7, with 9 bases identical to TRBD1. CDR3 length equals 14 residues. Germline V lookup: CDR1 MNHEY, CDR2 SVGAGI. V trimming: 4 bases; J trimming: 2 bases; junction bases outside the gene matches: 3. CDR3 coding DNA: TGTGCCAGCAGTTGGGGACAGGGAGCCTACGAGCAGTACTTC. Amino acids: CASSWGQGAYEQYF.

The chain links TRBV6-4 to TRBJ2-7; TRBD2 matches at 10 bases. The germline V gene encodes CDR1 MRHNA and CDR2 SNTAGT. CDR3 length equals 12 residues. The CDR3 loop is CASSEPSGRRIV. CDR3 nucleotides: TGTGCCAGCAGTGAGCCTAGCGGGAGACGAATCGTC.

This chain links TRBV5-6 with TRBJ2-7, with D possibly being TRBD1 (6 bases). The V end lost 2 bases, the J end lost 0 bases, and 12 bases lay between the germline ends. This CDR3 has 15 amino acids. The germline V gene encodes CDR1 SGHDT and CDR2 YYEEEE. This CDR3 reads CASSLRGQSSYEQYF. CDR3 in DNA: TGTGCCAGCAGCTTACGAGGACAGAGCTCCTACGAGCAGTACTTC. The full variable domain, with the rest looked up from reference TRBV5-6 and TRBJ2-7, is DAGVTQSPTHLIKTRGQQVTLRCSPKSGHDTVSWYQQALGQGPQFIFQYYEEEERQRGNFPDRFSGHQFPNYSSELNVNALLLGDSALYLCASSLRGQSSYEQYFGPGTRLTVT.